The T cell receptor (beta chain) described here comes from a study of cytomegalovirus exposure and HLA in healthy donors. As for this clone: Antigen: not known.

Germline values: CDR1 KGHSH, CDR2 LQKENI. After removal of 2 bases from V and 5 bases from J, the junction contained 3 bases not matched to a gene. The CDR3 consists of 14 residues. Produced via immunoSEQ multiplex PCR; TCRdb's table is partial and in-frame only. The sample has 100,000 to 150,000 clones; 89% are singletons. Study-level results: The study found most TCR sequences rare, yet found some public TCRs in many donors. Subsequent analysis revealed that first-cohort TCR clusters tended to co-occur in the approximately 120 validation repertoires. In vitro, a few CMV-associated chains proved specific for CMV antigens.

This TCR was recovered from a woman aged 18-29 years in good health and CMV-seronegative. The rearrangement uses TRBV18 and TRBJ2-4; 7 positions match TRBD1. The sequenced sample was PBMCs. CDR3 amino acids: CASSPKGGQNIQYF. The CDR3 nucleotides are TGTGCCAGCTCACCAAAAGGGGGCCAAAACATTCAGTACTTC.